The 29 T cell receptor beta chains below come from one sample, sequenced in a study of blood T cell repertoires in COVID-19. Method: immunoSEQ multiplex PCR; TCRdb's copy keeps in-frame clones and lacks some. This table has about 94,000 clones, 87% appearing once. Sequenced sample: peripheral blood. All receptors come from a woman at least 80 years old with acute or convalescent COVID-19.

The CDR3 protein is CASSIRQGLLTDTQYF. The CDR3 bases are TGCGCCAGCAGCATACGACAGGGATTACTCACAGATACGCAGTATTTT. V is TRBV5-1 and J is TRBJ2-3, with 7 bases aligning to TRBD1. Germline V lookup: CDR1 SGHRS, CDR2 YFSETQ. The CDR3 totals 16 residues. The ends lost 4 bases at V and 2 bases at J; junction bases unmatched: 10.

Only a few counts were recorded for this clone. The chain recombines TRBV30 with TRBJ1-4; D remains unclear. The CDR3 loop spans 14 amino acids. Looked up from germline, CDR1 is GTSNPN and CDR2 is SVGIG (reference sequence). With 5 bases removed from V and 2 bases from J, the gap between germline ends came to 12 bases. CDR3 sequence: CAWARGWTNEKLFF. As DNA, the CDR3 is TGTGCCTGGGCCCGGGGTTGGACTAATGAAAAACTGTTTTTT.

Written as DNA, the CDR3 is TGTGCCAGCAGCGAACTGTTCAGGGAGGACTATGGCTACACCTTC. Translating it yields CASSELFREDYGYTF. This chain joins TRBV2 and TRBJ1-2; D might be TRBD1 (5 bases). The CDR3 extends over 15 amino acids. Germline CDR1 SNHLY, CDR2 FYNNEI. Trimming left V 6 bases short and J 3 bases short, with 17 bases between.

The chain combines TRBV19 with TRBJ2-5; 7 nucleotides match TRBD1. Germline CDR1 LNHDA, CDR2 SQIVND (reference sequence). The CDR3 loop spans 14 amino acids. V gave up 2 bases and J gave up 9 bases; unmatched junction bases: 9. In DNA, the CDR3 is TGTGCCAGTAGTATAACGTCAGAGCAGGGGGCCCAGTACTTC. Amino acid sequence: CASSITSEQGAQYF.

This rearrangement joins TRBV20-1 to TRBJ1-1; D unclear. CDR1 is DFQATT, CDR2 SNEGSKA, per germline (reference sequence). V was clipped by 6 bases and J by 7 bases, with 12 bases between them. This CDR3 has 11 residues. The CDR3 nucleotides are TGCAGTGCCCGTCCCGGTAATGAAGCTTTCTTT. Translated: CSARPGNEAFF.

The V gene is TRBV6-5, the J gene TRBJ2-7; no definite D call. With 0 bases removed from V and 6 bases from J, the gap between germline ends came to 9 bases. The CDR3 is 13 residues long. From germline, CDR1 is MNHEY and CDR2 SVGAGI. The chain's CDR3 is CASSYSRPAEQYF. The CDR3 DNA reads TGTGCCAGCAGTTACTCGCGGCCGGCCGAGCAGTACTTC.

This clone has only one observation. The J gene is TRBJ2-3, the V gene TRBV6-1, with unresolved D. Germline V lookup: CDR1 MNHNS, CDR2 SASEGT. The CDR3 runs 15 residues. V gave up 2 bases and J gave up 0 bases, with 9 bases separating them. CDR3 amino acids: CASSEQATSTDTQYF. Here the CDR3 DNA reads TGTGCCAGCAGTGAACAGGCTACTAGCACAGATACGCAGTATTTT.

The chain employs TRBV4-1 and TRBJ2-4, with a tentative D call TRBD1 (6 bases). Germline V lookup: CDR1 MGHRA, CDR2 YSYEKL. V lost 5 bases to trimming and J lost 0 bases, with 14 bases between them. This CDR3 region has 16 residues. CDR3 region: CASSNPGTLAKNIQYF. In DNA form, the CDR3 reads TGCGCCAGCAGCAATCCCGGGACACTAGCCAAAAACATTCAGTACTTC.

CDR3 region: CASSRTAATDTQYF. CDR3 sequence (DNA): TGTGCCAGCAGCCGGACAGCCGCCACAGATACGCAGTATTTT. J is TRBJ2-3 and V is TRBV21-1; the table's D gene call, TRBD1, was not cross checked with the DNA. TRBV21-1 is a pseudogene segment. The length of the CDR3 is 14 residues.

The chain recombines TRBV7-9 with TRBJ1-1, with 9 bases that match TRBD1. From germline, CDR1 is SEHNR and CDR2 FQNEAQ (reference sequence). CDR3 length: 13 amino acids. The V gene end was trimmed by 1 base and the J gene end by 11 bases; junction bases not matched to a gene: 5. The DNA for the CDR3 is TGTGCCAGCAGCTTAGGACGGGACAGGGAGGCTTTCTTT. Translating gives CASSLGRDREAFF.

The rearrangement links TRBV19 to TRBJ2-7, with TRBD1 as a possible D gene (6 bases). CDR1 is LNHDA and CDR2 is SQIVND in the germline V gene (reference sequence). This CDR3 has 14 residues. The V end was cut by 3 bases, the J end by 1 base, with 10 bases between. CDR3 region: CASSIFRGSYEQYF. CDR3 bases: TGTGCCAGTAGTATTTTCAGGGGATCCTACGAGCAGTACTTC.

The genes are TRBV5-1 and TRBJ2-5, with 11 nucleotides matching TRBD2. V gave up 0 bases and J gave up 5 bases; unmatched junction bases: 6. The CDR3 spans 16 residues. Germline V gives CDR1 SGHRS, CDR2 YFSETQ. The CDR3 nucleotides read TGCGCCAGCAGCTTGGCACTAGCGGGGGCCCAGGAGACCCAGTACTTC. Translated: CASSLALAGAQETQYF. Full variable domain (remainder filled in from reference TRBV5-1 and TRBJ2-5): KAGVTQTPRYLIKTRGQQVTLSCSPISGHRSVSWYQQTPGQGLQFLFEYFSETQRNKGNFPGRFSGRQFSNSRSEMNVSTLELGDSALYLCASSLALAGAQETQYFGPGTRLLVL.

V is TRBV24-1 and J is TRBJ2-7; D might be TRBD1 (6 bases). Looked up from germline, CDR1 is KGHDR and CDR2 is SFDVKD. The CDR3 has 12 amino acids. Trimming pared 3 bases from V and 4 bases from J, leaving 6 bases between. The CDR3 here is CATSDRGYEQYF. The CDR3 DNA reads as TGTGCCACCAGTGATAGGGGGTACGAGCAGTACTTC.

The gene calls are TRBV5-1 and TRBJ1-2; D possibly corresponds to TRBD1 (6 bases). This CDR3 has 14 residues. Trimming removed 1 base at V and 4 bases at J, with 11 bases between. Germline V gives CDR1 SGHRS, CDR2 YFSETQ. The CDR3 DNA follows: TGCGCCAGCAGCTTGCAGCGGGGGGCCTATGGCTACACCTTC. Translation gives CASSLQRGAYGYTF.

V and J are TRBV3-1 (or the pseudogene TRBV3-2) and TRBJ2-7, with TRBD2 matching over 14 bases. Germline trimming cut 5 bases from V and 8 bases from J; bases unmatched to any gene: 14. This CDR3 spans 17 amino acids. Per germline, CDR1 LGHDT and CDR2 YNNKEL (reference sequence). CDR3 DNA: TGTGCCAGCAGCGGGCCGCCCGAGACTAGCGGGGGGGCAAAGCAGTACTTC. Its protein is CASSGPPETSGGAKQYF.

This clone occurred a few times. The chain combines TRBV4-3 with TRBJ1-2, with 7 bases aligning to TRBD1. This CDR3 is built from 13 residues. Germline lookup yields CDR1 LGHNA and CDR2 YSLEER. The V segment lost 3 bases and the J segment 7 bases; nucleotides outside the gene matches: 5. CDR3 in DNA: TGCGCCAGCAGCCAGGAGGACAGGAGTGGCTACACCTTC. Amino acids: CASSQEDRSGYTF.

Here the CDR3 reads CASSPRRGNTDTQYF. CDR3 nucleotides: TGTGCCAGCAGTCCCCGTCGGGGAAACACAGATACGCAGTATTTT. The chain couples TRBV6-2 or TRBV6-3 to TRBJ2-3, with D tentatively TRBD2 (5 bases). The V end lost 5 bases, the J end lost 2 bases, and 14 bases lay between the germline ends. Germline V gives CDR1 MNHEY, CDR2 SVGEGT. The CDR3 length is 15 residues.

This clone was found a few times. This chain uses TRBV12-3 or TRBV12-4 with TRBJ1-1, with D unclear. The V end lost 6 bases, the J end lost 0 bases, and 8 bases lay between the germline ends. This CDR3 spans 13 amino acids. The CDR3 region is CASSRTVNTEAFF. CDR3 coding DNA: TGTGCCAGCAGCAGAACAGTGAACACTGAAGCTTTCTTT.

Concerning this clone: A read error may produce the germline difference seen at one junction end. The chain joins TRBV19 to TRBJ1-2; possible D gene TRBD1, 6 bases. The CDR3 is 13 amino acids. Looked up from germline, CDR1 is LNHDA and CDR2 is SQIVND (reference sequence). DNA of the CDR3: TGTGCCAGTAGTTACCCCGGACAGACCTTAAGCCGCTTC. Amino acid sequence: CASSYPGQTLSRF.

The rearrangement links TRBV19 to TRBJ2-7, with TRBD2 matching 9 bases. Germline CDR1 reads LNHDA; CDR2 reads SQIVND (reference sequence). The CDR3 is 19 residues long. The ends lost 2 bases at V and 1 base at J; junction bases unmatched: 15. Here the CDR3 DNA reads TGTGCCAGTAGTATACAGGGACACAATAGCGGGAGACTTTCCTACGAGCAGTACTTC. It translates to CASSIQGHNSGRLSYEQYF. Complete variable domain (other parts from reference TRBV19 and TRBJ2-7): DGGITQSPKYLFRKEGQNVTLSCEQNLNHDAMYWYRQDPGQGLRLIYYSQIVNDFQKGDIAEGYSVSREKKESFPLTVTSAQKNPTAFYLCASSIQGHNSGRLSYEQYFGPGTRLTVT.

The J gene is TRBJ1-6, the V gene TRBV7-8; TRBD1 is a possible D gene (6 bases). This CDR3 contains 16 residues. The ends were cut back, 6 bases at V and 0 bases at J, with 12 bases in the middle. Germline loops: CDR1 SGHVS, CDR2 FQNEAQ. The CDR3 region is CASRRQESSYNSPLHF. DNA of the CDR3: TGTGCCAGCAGACGACAGGAAAGCTCCTATAATTCACCCCTCCACTTT.

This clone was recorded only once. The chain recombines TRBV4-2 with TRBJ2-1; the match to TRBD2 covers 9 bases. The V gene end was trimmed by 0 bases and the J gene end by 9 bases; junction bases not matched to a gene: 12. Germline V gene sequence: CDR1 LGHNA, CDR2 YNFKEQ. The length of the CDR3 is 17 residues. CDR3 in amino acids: CASSQDRSLAGRPEQFF. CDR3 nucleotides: TGTGCCAGCAGCCAAGATCGAAGTCTAGCGGGGAGACCTGAGCAGTTCTTC.

The CDR3 spells CASSLVGGGTEAFF. The CDR3 DNA is TGCGCCAGCAGCTTGGTCGGGGGAGGCACTGAAGCTTTCTTT. V gene TRBV5-1 combines with J gene TRBJ1-1; maybe TRBD1 (5 bases). Trimming shortened V by 0 bases and J by 4 bases, and 10 bases separated the two germline ends. In germline, CDR1 is SGHRS, CDR2 YFSETQ. The CDR3 runs to 14 residues. The entire variable domain, with the rest obtained from reference TRBV5-1 and TRBJ1-1, is as follows: KAGVTQTPRYLIKTRGQQVTLSCSPISGHRSVSWYQQTPGQGLQFLFEYFSETQRNKGNFPGRFSGRQFSNSRSEMNVSTLELGDSALYLCASSLVGGGTEAFFGQGTRLTVV.

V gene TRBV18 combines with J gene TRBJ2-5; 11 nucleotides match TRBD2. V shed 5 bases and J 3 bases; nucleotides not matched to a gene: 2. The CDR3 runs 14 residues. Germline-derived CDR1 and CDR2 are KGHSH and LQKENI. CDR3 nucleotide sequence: TGTGCCAGCTCATCTAGCGGGGGGAAAGAGACCCAGTACTTC. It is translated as CASSSSGGKETQYF.

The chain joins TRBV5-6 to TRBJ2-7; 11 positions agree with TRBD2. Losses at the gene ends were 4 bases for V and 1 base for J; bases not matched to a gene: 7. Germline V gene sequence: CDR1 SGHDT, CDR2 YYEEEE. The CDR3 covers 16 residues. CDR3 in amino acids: CASSPPGLAASYEQYF. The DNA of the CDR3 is TGTGCCAGCAGCCCCCCGGGACTAGCGGCGTCCTACGAGCAGTACTTC. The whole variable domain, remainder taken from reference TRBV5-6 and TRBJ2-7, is DAGVTQSPTHLIKTRGQQVTLRCSPKSGHDTVSWYQQALGQGPQFIFQYYEEEERQRGNFPDRFSGHQFPNYSSELNVNALLLGDSALYLCASSPPGLAASYEQYFGPGTRLTVT.

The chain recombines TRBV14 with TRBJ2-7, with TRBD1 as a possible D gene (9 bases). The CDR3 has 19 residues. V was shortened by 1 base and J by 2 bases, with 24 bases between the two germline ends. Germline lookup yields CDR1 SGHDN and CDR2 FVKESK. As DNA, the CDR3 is TGTGCCAGCAGCCAAGGGGGACAGGGTATAGCGGGAACGGCCTACGAGCAGTACTTC. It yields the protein CASSQGGQGIAGTAYEQYF.

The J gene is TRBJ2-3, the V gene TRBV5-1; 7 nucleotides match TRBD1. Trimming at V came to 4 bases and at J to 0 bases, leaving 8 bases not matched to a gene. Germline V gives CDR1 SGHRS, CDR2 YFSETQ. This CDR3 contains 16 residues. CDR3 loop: CASSTSGTASTDTQYF. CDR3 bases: TGCGCCAGCAGCACATCCGGGACAGCTAGCACAGATACGCAGTATTTT.

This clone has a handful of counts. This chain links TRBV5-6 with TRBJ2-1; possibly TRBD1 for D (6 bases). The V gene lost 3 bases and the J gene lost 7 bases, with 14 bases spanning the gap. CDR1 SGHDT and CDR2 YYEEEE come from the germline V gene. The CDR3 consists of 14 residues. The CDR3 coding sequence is TGTGCCAGCAGCTGGGGGCCATGGGGAAATGAGCAGTTCTTC. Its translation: CASSWGPWGNEQFF.

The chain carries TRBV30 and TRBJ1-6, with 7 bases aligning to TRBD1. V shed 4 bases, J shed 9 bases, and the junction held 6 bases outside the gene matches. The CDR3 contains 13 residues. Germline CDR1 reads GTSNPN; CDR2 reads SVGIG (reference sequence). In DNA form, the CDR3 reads TGTGCCTGGACTGGTACAGGGGCTTCACCCCTCCACTTT. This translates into CAWTGTGASPLHF.